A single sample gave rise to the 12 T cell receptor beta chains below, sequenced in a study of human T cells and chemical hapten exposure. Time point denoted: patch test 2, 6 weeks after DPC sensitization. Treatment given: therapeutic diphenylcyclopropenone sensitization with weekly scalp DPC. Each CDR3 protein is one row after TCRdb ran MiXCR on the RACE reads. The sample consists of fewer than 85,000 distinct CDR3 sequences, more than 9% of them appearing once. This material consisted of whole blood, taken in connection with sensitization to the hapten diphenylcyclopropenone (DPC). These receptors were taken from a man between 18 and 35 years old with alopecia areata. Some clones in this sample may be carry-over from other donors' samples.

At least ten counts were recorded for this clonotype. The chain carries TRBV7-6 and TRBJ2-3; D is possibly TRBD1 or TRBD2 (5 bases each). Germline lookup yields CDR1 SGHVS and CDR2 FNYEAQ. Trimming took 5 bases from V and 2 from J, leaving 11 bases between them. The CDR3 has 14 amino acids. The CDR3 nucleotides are TGTGCCAGCAGCCCCGGGGCCAACACAGATACGCAGTATTTT. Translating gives CASSPGANTDTQYF. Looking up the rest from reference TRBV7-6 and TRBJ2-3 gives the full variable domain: GAGVSQSPRYKVTKRGQDVALRCDPISGHVSLYWYRQALGQGPEFLTYFNYEAQQDKSGLPNDRFSAERPEGSISTLTIQRTEQRDSAMYRCASSPGANTDTQYFGPGTRLTVL.

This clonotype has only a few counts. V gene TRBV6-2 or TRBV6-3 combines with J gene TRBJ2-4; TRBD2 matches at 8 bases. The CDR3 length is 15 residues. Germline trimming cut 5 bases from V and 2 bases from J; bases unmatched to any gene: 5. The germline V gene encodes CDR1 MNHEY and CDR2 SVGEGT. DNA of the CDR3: TGTGCCAGCAGTCCGCAGCGGGGGCCCAAAAACATTCAGTACTTC. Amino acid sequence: CASSPQRGPKNIQYF.

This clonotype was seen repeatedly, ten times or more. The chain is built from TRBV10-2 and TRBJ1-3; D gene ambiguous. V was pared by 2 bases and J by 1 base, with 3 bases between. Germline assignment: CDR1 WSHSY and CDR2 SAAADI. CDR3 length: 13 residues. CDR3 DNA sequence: TGCGCCAGCAGTGAGGATTCTGGAAACACCATATATTTT. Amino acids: CASSEDSGNTIYF.

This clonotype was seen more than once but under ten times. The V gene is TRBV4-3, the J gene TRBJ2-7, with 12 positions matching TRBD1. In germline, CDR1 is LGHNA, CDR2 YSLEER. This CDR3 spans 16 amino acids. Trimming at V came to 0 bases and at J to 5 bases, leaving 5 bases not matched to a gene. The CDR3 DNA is TGCGCCAGCAGCCAAGATTACGGGACAGGGGGCGACGAGCAGTACTTC. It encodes CASSQDYGTGGDEQYF.

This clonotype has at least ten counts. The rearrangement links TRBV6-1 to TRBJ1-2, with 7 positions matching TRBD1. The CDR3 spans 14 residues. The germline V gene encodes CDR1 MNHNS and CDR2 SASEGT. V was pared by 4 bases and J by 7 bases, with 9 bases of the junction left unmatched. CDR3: CASSGDRAGGGYTF. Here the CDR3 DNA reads TGTGCCAGCAGTGGAGACAGGGCCGGCGGTGGCTACACCTTC.

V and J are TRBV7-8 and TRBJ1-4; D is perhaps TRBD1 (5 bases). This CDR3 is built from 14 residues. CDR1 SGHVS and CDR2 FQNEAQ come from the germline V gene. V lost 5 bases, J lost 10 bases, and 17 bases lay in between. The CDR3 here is CASSQGRNPRKLFF. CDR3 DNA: TGTGCCAGCAGCCAGGGACGGAACCCCCGAAAACTGTTTTTT.

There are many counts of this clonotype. The CDR3 protein is CASSITAEAFF. CDR3 nucleotide sequence: TGTGCCAGTAGTATAACAGCTGAAGCTTTCTTT. This rearrangement joins TRBV19 to TRBJ1-1; unclear D gene. Germline lookup yields CDR1 LNHDA and CDR2 SQIVND (reference sequence). The CDR3 loop spans 11 amino acids. V was shortened by 2 bases and J by 6 bases, with 4 bases between the two germline ends.

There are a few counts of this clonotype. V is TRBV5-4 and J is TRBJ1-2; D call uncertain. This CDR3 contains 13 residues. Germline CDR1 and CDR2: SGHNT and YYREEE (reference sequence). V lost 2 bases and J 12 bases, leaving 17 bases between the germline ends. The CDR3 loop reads CASSFKEGSKNTF. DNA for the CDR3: TGTGCCAGCAGCTTTAAGGAGGGCAGCAAGAACACCTTC.

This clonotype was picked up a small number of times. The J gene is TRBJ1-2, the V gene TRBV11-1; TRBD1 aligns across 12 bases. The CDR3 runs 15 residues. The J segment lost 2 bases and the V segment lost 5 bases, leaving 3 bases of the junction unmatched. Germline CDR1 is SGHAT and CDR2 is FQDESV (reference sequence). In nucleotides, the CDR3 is TGTGCCAGCAGCGCCGGGACAGGGGGCAACTATGGCTACACCTTC. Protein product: CASSAGTGGNYGYTF.

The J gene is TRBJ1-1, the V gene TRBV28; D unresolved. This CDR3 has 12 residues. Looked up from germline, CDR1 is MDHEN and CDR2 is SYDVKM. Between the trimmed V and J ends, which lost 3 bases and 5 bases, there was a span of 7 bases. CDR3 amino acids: CASSFKRTEAFF. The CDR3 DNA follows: TGTGCCAGCAGTTTTAAAAGGACTGAAGCTTTCTTT.

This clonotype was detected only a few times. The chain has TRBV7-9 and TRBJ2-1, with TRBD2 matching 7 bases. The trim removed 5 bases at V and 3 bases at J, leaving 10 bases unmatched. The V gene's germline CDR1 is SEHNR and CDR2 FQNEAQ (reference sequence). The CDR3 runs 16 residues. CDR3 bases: TGTGCCAGCAGCCCGAGTTCCGGGGGGTACTACAATGAGCAGTTCTTC. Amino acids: CASSPSSGGYYNEQFF.

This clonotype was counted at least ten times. The CDR3 is CASSLAETGALKEGKNIQYF. The CDR3 DNA is TGCGCCAGCAGCTTGGCCGAGACAGGGGCGTTAAAGGAGGGCAAAAACATTCAGTACTTC. V gene TRBV5-1 combines with J gene TRBJ2-4; 8 bases match TRBD1. The CDR3 consists of 20 residues. J gave up 3 bases and V 0 bases, and 17 bases lay outside the gene matches. The germline CDR1 and CDR2 sequences are SGHRS and YFSETQ.